The present TCR beta chain was sequenced within a study of shared clonotypes between healthy human individuals (dated by TCRdb to 2019 to 2021). Regarding the complete study: The cohort included a few men and a couple of women between 18 and 49 years of age. Libraries were prepared and TCR repertoires were sequenced by different laboratories using diverse techniques, in order to increase sequencing depth and limit assay-specific biases. For each donor, CD4 naive and CD4 memory were each run on three plates, CD8 naive on two plates, and CD8 memory on one plate. To estimate repertoire size and how much clonotype sharing occurs between individuals, the study deeply sequenced the blood TCR repertoires of several healthy adults. Per donor, leukapheresis produced somewhere between about 0.85 and 9.5 billion PBMCs. Study-level results and caveats: Based on pairwise subsampling, the degree of clonotype sharing among donors was expected to be affected by sequencing depth. Because the study included only a small number of donors, the genetic and exposure-history diversity represented was limited. About 5% of naive CD4, roughly 3.5% of naive CD8, around 2.3% of memory CD4, and more than 0.35% of memory CD8 clonotypes were shared across several donors. Sampling was limited to blood, and TCR repertoires in tissue likely differ from TCR repertoires in blood. Even with the large sequencing depth, rarefaction of the sorted-subset datasets indicated that sequencing was incomplete. Compared with non-shared clonotypes, the clonotypes found in all four sorted-subset donors had higher generation probabilities. Naive subsets generally had larger estimated clonotype richness than memory subsets did.

The CDR3 contains 15 residues, cysteine and phenylalanine counted. The retained sequence is limited to the CDR3, 45 bases, with the frame set at the first base. V lost 7 bases and J lost 4 bases, and the count of bases not matched to a germline gene is 8. The germline V gene sets CDR1 to MDHEN and CDR2 to SYDVKM. Donors were healthy HIV-negative adults with no recently reported acute infections or vaccinations. Only Caucasian adults living in Nashville, Tennessee, USA were represented among the donors. CD4+ T cells were enriched by magnetic negative selection, after which naive cells were positively selected on CD45RA and the negative fraction was taken as the memory subset. Blood was collected by leukapheresis, and PBMCs were isolated by Ficoll-Histopaque density gradient centrifugation and then cryopreserved in liquid nitrogen vapor phase. Analytical flow cytometry was used to check the purity and quantity of each magnetically sorted T cell population. Each sorted fraction had its genomic DNA isolated and then quantified by UV absorbance on a Nanodrop 2000c.

For this clone: This clone's antigen is unknown. No base qualities exist here, and no much larger clone lies one base off it.

Using the deep immunoSEQ assay, multiplex PCR amplified TCR CDR3 regions from genomic DNA. Extracted genomic DNA from each cell subset was distributed evenly across all wells of several immunoSEQ 96-well plates, and each plate was treated as a replicate. For sorted subsets, approximately 210 ng genomic DNA, equal to some 28,000 T cell genomes, was loaded into each replicate PCR. Purified libraries were quantified with a Qubit 3.0 fluorometer, sized on a Bioanalyzer 2100, and re-quantified with the KAPA Library Quantification kit. Every immunoSEQ 96-well plate was sequenced on a separate single-read 150-cycle Illumina NextSeq 550 flow cell. The paper's data handling went like this. Because the immunoSEQ output held only junctional sequences and lacked quality scores, the filtering could not match the filtering applied to full-length reads. To assign V/J genes and CDR3, sequences were annotated against IMGT germline references using PyIR, a Python wrapper for IgBLAST v1.9. Any read was removed if the V/J assignment was weak (E-value above 1e-6), the CDR3 was missing, or the read contained stop codons, out-of-frame junctions, or ambiguous translated residues. V3J clonotypes were defined by identical inferred V gene, J gene, and CDR3 amino acid sequence. To compute the percentage overlap between repertoires, the number of shared unique clonotypes was divided by the size of the smaller repertoire. Richness of each repertoire was evaluated using RTK rarefaction, the Chao1 estimator, and Recon v2.1 estimates of unobserved clonotypes. Generation probabilities were computed with OLGA for all TCRbeta clonotypes obtained by the gDNA method from several donors. Held by TCRdb, this immuneACCESS table contains in-frame sequences only and omits some clones. Under half of the omission traces to an unresolved V gene where checked; the cause of the rest is unknown. The V and J calls and the clone size are those of that table, but D and trimming were determined from the DNA. The sample includes about 680,000 clones, with about three quarters observed a single time. The leading ten clones occupy 1.8% of the sample.

The specimen was memory CD4+ T cells sorted from blood. The cell subset or site label corresponds to: CD45RA-negative fraction. The receptor's source is a woman aged 30 to 39 in good health. The chain employs TRBV28 and TRBJ1-5, with 9 bases aligning to TRBD1. The nucleotide sequence is TGTGCCAGCAACAGGGGGCTCTATGAAAATCAGCCCCAGCATTTT. It encodes CASNRGLYENQPQHF.